This T cell receptor beta chain emerged from a study of long-term antiretroviral therapy in people with HIV. General observations from the study: All blood samples came from the years 2004 to 2017, possibly under older ART regimens. Despite increasing after ART, diversity remained lower than that of transplant donor controls.

The samples, holding about 1-10 million cryopreserved PBMC, were thawed before DNA extraction was carried out. By sample share, this clone is medium-sized. Its antigen is not known. V lost 2 bases, J lost 0 bases, and 10 bases lay in between. CDR3 length equals 15 residues. From germline, CDR1 is MDHEN and CDR2 SYDVKM. At the survey level, the v3.0 immunoSEQ assay was run. TCRdb's table, derived via immunoSEQ multiplex PCR, lists solely in-frame clones and lacks some. Seen here are around 20,000 clones, approximately 78% observed once, and the top ten hold about 8%. The input for sequencing was unsorted PBMCs, taken at the start of antiretroviral therapy, before treatment. The TCR was taken from a middle-aged woman with HIV. The chain employs TRBV28 and TRBJ2-5; the D is unclear. This CDR3 reads CASSLAGPYQETQYF. CDR3 bases: TGTGCCAGCAGTTTAGCCGGCCCGTACCAAGAGACCCAGTACTTC.